Here is one T cell receptor beta chain with its context. The antigen remains unidentified. Via MiXCR, TCRdb re-called the 5' RACE reads, giving one row per CDR3 protein. The profile shows about 350,000 distinct CDR3 sequences, under 15% of them singletons. This sample is drawn from a study of T-cell memory formation after mild COVID-19. Overall study: Each donor largely had its own TCR clusters.

General observations from the study: Mainly in CM and EM were contracting CD4+ clones; CD8+ were in EMRA.

The CDR3 is 14 amino acids. Germline assignment: CDR1 SGHRS and CDR2 YFSETQ. V gave up 8 bases and J gave up 4 bases, with 16 bases separating them. V gene TRBV5-1 combines with J gene TRBJ2-1; D is uncertain. Sequencing input: PBMCs or a T cell subset sorted from them (not recorded which). The receptor was isolated from a man in his late teens or twenties who had mild COVID-19 (a few samples of this study predate the infection). Cell type and time point are not known. In DNA form, the CDR3 reads TGCGCCAGTACCGTTCCTAACTCTTACAATGAGCAGTTCTTC. Its translation: CASTVPNSYNEQFF.